This T cell receptor beta chain was retrieved from a study of blood T cell repertoires in COVID-19. Study overall: The analysed material was cDNA or gDNA that came from T cells, B-cell-depleted T cells, or PBMCs.

This table comes from immunoSEQ multiplex PCR, and its TCRdb copy is limited to in-frame clones, with some not included. Altogether more than 300,000 clones are present, 65% to 90% being singletons, with the ten largest covering about 4%. The sample holds many counts of this clone. In assigning cohorts, the study relied on participant-reported clinical history. Germline V gives CDR1 SGHRS, CDR2 YFSETQ. There are 15 residues in the CDR3. After removal of 2 bases from V and 6 bases from J, the junction contained 6 bases not matched to a gene. Sample: PBMCs or T cells enriched from blood (not recorded which). The chain joins TRBV5-1 to TRBJ2-1, with 9 positions matching TRBD2. The clonotype was recovered from a man younger than 45 who had recovered from COVID-19. The CDR3 reads CASSLGSGGINEQFF. The CDR3 DNA follows: TGCGCCAGCAGCTTAGGAAGCGGGGGGATCAATGAGCAGTTCTTC.